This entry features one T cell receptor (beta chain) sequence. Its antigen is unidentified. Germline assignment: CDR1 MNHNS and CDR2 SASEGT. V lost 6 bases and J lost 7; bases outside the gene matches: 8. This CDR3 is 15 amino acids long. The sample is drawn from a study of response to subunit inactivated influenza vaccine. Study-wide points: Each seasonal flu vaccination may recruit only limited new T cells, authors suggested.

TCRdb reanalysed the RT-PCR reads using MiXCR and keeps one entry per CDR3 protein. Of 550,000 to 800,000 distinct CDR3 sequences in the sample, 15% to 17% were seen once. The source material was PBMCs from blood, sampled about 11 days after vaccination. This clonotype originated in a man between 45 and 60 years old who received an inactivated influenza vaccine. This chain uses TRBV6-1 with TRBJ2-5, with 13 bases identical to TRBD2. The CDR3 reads CASRPGTSGEGTQYF. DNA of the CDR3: TGTGCCAGCAGACCCGGGACTAGCGGGGAGGGGACCCAGTACTTC.